The present entry profiles one T cell receptor beta chain with its context. This entry is derived from a study of blood T cell repertoires in COVID-19. The CDR3 runs 14 residues. V lost 4 bases and J 0 bases, leaving 6 bases between the germline ends. From germline, CDR1 is MNHNY and CDR2 SVGAGI (reference sequence). Profiled with immunoSEQ multiplex PCR; TCRdb holds only in-frame clones, not every one. The table has roughly 68,000 clones, 90% seen once. V and J are TRBV6-6 and TRBJ1-4, with D uncertain. This clonotype was sampled from a man aged 45-60 years with COVID-19, enrolled during active disease. Material for sequencing was peripheral blood. CDR3 residues: CASSSQSTNEKLFF. CDR3 sequence (DNA): TGTGCCAGCAGTTCACAGTCAACTAATGAAAAACTGTTTTTT.